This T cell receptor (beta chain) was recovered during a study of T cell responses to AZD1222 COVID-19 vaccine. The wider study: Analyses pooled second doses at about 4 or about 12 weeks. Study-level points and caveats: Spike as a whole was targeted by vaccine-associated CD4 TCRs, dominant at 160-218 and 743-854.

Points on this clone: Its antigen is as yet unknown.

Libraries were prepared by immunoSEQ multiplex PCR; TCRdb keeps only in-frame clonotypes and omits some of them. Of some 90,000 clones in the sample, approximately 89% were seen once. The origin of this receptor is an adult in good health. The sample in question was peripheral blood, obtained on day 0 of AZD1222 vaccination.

CDR3 nucleotide sequence: TGTGCCAGCAGCCCAGGGATTTCACCCCTCCACTTT. Amino acid sequence: CASSPGISPLHF. The genes are TRBV28 and TRBJ1-6; maybe TRBD1 (5 bases). There are 12 residues in the CDR3. Germline assignment: CDR1 MDHEN and CDR2 SYDVKM. The V end lost 6 bases, the J end lost 9 bases, and 9 bases lay between the germline ends.